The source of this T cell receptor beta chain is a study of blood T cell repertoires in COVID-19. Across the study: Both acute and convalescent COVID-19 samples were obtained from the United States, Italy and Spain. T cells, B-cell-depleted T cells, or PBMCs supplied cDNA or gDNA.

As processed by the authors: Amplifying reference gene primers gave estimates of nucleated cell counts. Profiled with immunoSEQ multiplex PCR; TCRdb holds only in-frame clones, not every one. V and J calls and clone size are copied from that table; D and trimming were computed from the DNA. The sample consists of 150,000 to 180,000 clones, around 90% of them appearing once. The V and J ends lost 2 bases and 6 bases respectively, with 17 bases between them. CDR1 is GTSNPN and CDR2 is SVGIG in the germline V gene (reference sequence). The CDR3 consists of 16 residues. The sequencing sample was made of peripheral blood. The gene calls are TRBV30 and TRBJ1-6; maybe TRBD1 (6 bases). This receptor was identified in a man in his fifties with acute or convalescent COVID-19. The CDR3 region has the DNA TGTGCCTGGAGTCGGGGAACAGGGAAGAGTAATTCACCCCTCCACTTT. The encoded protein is CAWSRGTGKSNSPLHF.